One TCR beta chain is described in this entry. The antigen is unknown. This record belongs to a study of T cell responses to AZD1222 COVID-19 vaccine. Produced via immunoSEQ multiplex PCR; TCRdb's table is partial and in-frame only. This table has fewer than 200,000 clones, just over 85% appearing once. The germline V gene has CDR1 SNHLY and CDR2 FYNNEI. The germline V and J ends were trimmed by 4 bases and 7 bases, with 20 bases remaining between them. The length of the CDR3 is 17 residues. Study observations and caveats: Only after the peak T cell response were repertoires sampled. Baseline seropositivity occurred in only a handful of AZD1222 recipients. Two doses of AZD1222 preceded a rise in Spike-specific TCR breadth and depth. White British ancestry dominated among donors, who included more females, and clonal diversity was possibly underestimated.

The sequence was obtained from an adult who received the AZD1222 COVID-19 vaccine. The sequencing here drew on peripheral blood, taken 28 days after the second AZD1222 dose. The gene calls are TRBV2 and TRBJ1-6, with no clear D. CDR3 sequence: CASSALARSGRNSPLHF. CDR3 bases: TGTGCCAGCAGTGCCCTGGCCCGTTCTGGTAGGAATTCACCCCTCCACTTT. Together with reference TRBV2 and TRBJ1-6, the CDR3 gives the full variable domain: EPEVTQTPSHQVTQMGQEVILRCVPISNHLYFYWYRQILGQKVEFLVSFYNNEISEKSEIFDDQFSVERPDGSNFTLKIRSTKLEDSAMYFCASSALARSGRNSPLHFGNGTRLTVT.